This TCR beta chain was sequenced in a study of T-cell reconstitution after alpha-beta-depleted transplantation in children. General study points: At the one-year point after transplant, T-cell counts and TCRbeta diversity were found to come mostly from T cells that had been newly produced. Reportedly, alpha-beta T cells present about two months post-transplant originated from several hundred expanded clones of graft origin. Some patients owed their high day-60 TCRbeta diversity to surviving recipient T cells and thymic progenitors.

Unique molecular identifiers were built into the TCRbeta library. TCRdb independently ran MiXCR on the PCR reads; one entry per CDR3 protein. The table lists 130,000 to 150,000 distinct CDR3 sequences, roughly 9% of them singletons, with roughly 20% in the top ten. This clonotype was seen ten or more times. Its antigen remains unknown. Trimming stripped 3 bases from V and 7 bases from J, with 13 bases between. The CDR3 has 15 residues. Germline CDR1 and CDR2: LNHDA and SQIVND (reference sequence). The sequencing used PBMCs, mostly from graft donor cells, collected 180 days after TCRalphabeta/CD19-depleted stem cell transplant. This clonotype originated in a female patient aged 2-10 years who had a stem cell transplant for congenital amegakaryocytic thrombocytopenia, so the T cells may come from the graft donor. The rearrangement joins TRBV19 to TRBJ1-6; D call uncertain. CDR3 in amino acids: CASSMTGDSNSPLHF. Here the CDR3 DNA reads TGTGCCAGTAGTATGACGGGAGACTCCAATTCACCCCTCCACTTT. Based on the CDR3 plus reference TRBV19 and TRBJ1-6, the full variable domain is DGGITQSPKYLFRKEGQNVTLSCEQNLNHDAMYWYRQDPGQGLRLIYYSQIVNDFQKGDIAEGYSVSREKKESFPLTVTSAQKNPTAFYLCASSMTGDSNSPLHFGNGTRLTVT.